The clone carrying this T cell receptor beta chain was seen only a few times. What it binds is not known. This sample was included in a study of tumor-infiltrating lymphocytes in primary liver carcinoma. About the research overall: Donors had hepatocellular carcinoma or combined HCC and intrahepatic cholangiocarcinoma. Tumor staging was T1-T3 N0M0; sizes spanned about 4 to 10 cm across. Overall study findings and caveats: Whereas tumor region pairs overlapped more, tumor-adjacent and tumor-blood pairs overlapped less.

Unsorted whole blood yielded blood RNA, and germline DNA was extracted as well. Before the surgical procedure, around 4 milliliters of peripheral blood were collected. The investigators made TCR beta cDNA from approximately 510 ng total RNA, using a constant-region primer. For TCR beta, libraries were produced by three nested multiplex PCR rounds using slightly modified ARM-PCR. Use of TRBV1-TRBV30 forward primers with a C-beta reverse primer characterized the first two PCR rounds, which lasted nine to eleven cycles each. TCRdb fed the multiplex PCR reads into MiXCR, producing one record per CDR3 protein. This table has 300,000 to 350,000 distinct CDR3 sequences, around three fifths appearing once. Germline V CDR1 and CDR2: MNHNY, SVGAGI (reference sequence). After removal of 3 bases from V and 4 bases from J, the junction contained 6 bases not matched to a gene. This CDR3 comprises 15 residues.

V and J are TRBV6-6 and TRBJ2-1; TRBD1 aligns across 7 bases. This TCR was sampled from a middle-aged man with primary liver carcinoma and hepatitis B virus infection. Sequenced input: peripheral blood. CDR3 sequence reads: CASSYEAGGYNEQFF. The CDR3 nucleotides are TGTGCCAGCAGTTATGAGGCAGGGGGTTACAATGAGCAGTTCTTC.